Each of the 13 T cell receptor beta chains below was sequenced from the same sample in a study of identical twins. TCRdb reprocessed the 5' RACE reads with MiXCR, giving one entry per CDR3 protein. The sample carries approximately 530,000 distinct CDR3 sequences, approximately 20% recorded once. These data were also reused for a study on yellow fever vaccine responses in identical twins.

Sequencing was done on a sample of CD4+ T cells sorted from blood. These receptors originate from a woman aged 18-29 years in good health.

The J gene is TRBJ2-2, the V gene TRBV3-1; D call uncertain. The CDR3 spans 14 residues. The V gene's germline CDR1 is LGHDT and CDR2 YNNKEL (reference sequence). The ends were cut back, 0 bases at V and 6 bases at J, with 8 bases in the middle. This CDR3 is CASSQDPESGELFF. The CDR3 bases are TGTGCCAGCAGCCAAGATCCCGAATCCGGGGAGCTGTTTTTT.

The chain uses TRBV12-3 or TRBV12-4 and TRBJ2-5; the match to TRBD2 covers 9 bases. V lost 5 bases to trimming and J lost 1 base; unmatched junction nucleotides: 5. This CDR3 spans 15 amino acids. The CDR3 here is CASSPRSGGQETQYF. The CDR3 bases are TGTGCCAGCAGTCCCCGTAGCGGGGGCCAAGAGACCCAGTACTTC.

The chain links TRBV12-3 or TRBV12-4 to TRBJ1-2; 8 positions agree with TRBD1. This CDR3 has 14 residues. The V and J ends lost 0 bases and 8 bases, in that order; junction bases with no gene match: 5. As DNA, the CDR3 is TGTGCCAGCAGTTTAGCACAGGGGGGTAACGGCTACACCTTC. This codes for CASSLAQGGNGYTF.

This clonotype appeared once. The V call is TRBV7-7, the J call TRBJ2-3, with TRBD2 identical over 7 bases. The V gene's germline CDR1 is SSHAT and CDR2 FNYEAQ (reference sequence). CDR3 size: 17 residues. The V gene end was trimmed by 5 bases and the J gene end by 2 bases; junction bases not matched to a gene: 13. DNA for the CDR3: TGTGCCAGCAGCGAAAGGGTAGCGGGCCTATCCACAGATACGCAGTATTTT. Encoded protein: CASSERVAGLSTDTQYF.

This sequence joins TRBV20-1 and TRBJ2-5; D gene ambiguous. The CDR3 is 12 amino acids. Trimming pared 0 bases from V and 4 bases from J, leaving 6 bases between. Germline V CDR1 and CDR2: DFQATT, SNEGSKA (reference sequence). The CDR3 DNA reads TGCAGTGCTAGAGATACGTTAGAGACCCAGTACTTC. Translating gives CSARDTLETQYF.

The chain combines TRBV28 with TRBJ2-1, with D unclear. V was cut by 4 bases and J by 0 bases, with 10 bases left in between. Germline CDR1 is MDHEN and CDR2 is SYDVKM. This CDR3 is built from 15 residues. The CDR3 protein is CASSSRSSSYNEQFF. The CDR3 DNA sequence: TGTGCCAGCAGTTCTAGGTCCAGCTCCTACAATGAGCAGTTCTTC. The full variable domain, in which reference TRBV28 and TRBJ2-1 provide the parts outside the CDR3, is DVKVTQSSRYLVKRTGEKVFLECVQDMDHENMFWYRQDPGLGLRLIYFSYDVKMKEKGDIPEGYSVSREKKERFSLILESASTNQTSMYLCASSSRSSSYNEQFFGPGTRLTVL.

The chain is built from TRBV5-1 and TRBJ2-3, with D unclear. The germline V gene encodes CDR1 SGHRS and CDR2 YFSETQ. Between the trimmed V and J ends, which lost 0 bases and 3 bases, there was a span of 8 bases. The CDR3 extends over 14 amino acids. The DNA for the CDR3 is TGCGCCAGCAGCTTGGGAAGACGGACAGATACGCAGTATTTT. Protein: CASSLGRRTDTQYF.

The chain links TRBV6-1 to TRBJ1-1; 7 positions match TRBD1. The germline CDR1 and CDR2 sequences are MNHNS and SASEGT. V was clipped by 8 bases and J by 0 bases; unmatched bases: 6. This CDR3 is 14 amino acids long. The CDR3: CASGRQGMNTEAFF. CDR3 in DNA: TGTGCCAGCGGCAGACAGGGCATGAACACTGAAGCTTTCTTT.

The chain recombines TRBV12-3 or TRBV12-4 with TRBJ2-5, with D perhaps being TRBD1 or TRBD2 (5 bases each). CDR3 length: 13 amino acids. V shed 9 bases and J shed 1 base, with 12 bases lying between them. CDR3 residues: CASNRDAQETQYF. Written as DNA, the CDR3 is TGTGCCAGTAACCGGGACGCCCAAGAGACCCAGTACTTC.

There are a few counts of this clonotype. V usage is TRBV5-1 and J usage is TRBJ2-7; 9 bases are a match to TRBD1. The length of the CDR3 is 15 residues. CDR1 is SGHRS and CDR2 is YFSETQ in the germline V gene. V trimming: 3 bases; J trimming: 2 bases; junction bases outside the gene matches: 6. The DNA of the CDR3 is TGCGCCAGCAGCTCGGACAGGGGATACCCCTACGAGCAGTACTTC. This gives the protein CASSSDRGYPYEQYF.

This clonotype was seen a few times. The chain employs TRBV15 and TRBJ2-3; 12 bases align to TRBD1. Germline V gene data show CDR1 as LNHNV and CDR2 as YYDKDF (reference sequence). The CDR3 has 18 residues. The V segment lost 3 bases and the J segment 6 bases; nucleotides outside the gene matches: 13. The CDR3 loop reads CATSRQPGQGARVDTQYF. The CDR3 nucleotides are TGTGCCACCAGCAGGCAACCGGGACAGGGGGCGCGTGTGGATACGCAGTATTTT.

The V gene is TRBV10-3, the J gene TRBJ2-5; possibly TRBD2 for D (6 bases). This CDR3 region has 13 residues. Germline V gene sequence: CDR1 ENHRY, CDR2 SYGVKD. V was cut by 4 bases and J by 4 bases, with 10 bases left in between. Here the CDR3 DNA reads TGTGCCATCAGTGTCGTGGGGGGAGAGACCCAGTACTTC. As protein: CAISVVGGETQYF.

Many counts were recorded for this clonotype. The genes are TRBV29-1 and TRBJ2-1, with D maybe TRBD2 (6 bases). The CDR3 is 14 residues long. V gave up 3 bases and J gave up 0 bases, with 9 bases separating them. Germline loops: CDR1 SQVTM, CDR2 ANQGSEA. CDR3: CSVEVAASYNEQFF. The CDR3 nucleotides are TGCAGCGTTGAGGTAGCGGCCTCCTACAATGAGCAGTTCTTC.